The clone carrying this T cell receptor beta chain is judged medium-sized (0.01 to 0.1%). Its antigen is unknown. Trimming left V 3 bases short and J 5 bases short, with 18 bases between. The CDR3 extends over 15 amino acids. The germline V gene encodes CDR1 SGHKS and CDR2 YYEKEE (reference sequence). A single record per CDR3 protein comes from TCRdb applying MiXCR to the multiplex PCR reads. The sample yields about 22,000 distinct CDR3 sequences, more than 50% seen once. The data stem from a study of breast tumors, draining lymph nodes, adjacent tissues. Overall study results and limits: Tumor T cell lymph node origin was a supported hypothesis, not proven. Luminal-like breast cancer showed significantly higher tumor–nontumor repertoire similarity than basal-like. Tumor repertoires ranked between lymph nodes and nontumor tissue in diversity, with V and J gene preferences.

The TCR was taken from a female donor with breast cancer. Some clones in this sample may be carry-over from other donors' samples. The sequencing sample was made of breast tumor tissue. The V call is TRBV5-5, the J call TRBJ2-7; D ambiguous. CDR3 sequence reads: CASSWFSQAGDEQYF. The DNA of the CDR3 is TGTGCCAGCAGCTGGTTTAGCCAGGCCGGCGACGAGCAGTACTTC.